The next 30 T cell receptor beta chains were all read from a single sample in a study of tumor-infiltrating lymphocytes in primary liver carcinoma. Without any cell sorting, roughly 17-31 mg of bulk tissue yielded co-extracted RNA and DNA. A primer in the constant region served to generate TCR beta cDNA from around 500 ng of total RNA. The TCR beta library was amplified through three nested multiplex PCR rounds in a modified ARM-PCR procedure. Investigators reported that the first two PCR rounds, at about 11 cycles each, used TRBV1-TRBV30 forward primers with a C-beta reverse primer. MiXCR was run by TCRdb on the multiplex PCR reads, yielding one entry per CDR3 protein. The data hold fewer than 200,000 distinct CDR3 sequences, with approximately 80% observed a single time. The source material was tumor tissue from primary liver carcinoma. All receptors come from a man aged 40-49 years with primary liver carcinoma and hepatitis B virus infection.

Regarding this clonotype: One end of the junction varies from germline; a read error may be responsible. The CDR3 DNA is TGTGCCAGCAGTTTGGCTTTAGAGACCATCACAGATAAGCAGTATTTT. It specifies CASSLALETITDKQYF. The gene calls are TRBV5-4 and TRBJ2-3; D gene ambiguous. Germline CDR1 SGHNT, CDR2 YYREEE (reference sequence). The CDR3 sequence is 16 residues long.

The rearrangement uses TRBV18 and TRBJ2-7; 9 positions match TRBD2. Losses at the gene ends were 4 bases for V and 3 bases for J; bases not matched to a gene: 4. The CDR3 is 14 amino acids. Germline loops: CDR1 KGHSH, CDR2 LQKENI. The CDR3 DNA follows: TGTGCCAGCTCACGGAGTAGCGGGAGCTACGAGCAGTACTTC. The encoded protein is CASSRSSGSYEQYF.

The rearrangement joins TRBV6-4 to TRBJ2-2; D may be TRBD1 (5 bases). The germline V gene encodes CDR1 MRHNA and CDR2 SNTAGT. The CDR3 runs to 14 residues. V shed 5 bases and J shed 6 bases, with 13 bases lying between them. The CDR3 DNA follows: TGTGCCAGCAGTCAGGGAACTGACGCCGGGGAGCTGTTTTTT. It specifies CASSQGTDAGELFF.

The gene calls are TRBV4-2 and TRBJ2-7; tentatively, D is TRBD1 (5 bases). CDR3 length: 15 residues. CDR1 LGHNA and CDR2 YNFKEQ come from the germline V gene. This chain's CDR3 is CANSLSGANSYEQYF. CDR3 sequence (DNA): TGTGCTAACAGCCTAAGTGGGGCCAACTCCTACGAGCAGTACTTC.

Notes on this clonotype: Germline and junction disagree at one end, which may indicate a read error. The gene calls are TRBV11-2 and TRBJ2-7, with TRBD2 identical over 9 bases. Germline lookup yields CDR1 SGHAT and CDR2 FQNNGV. The CDR3 covers 16 residues. CDR3 in DNA: TGTGCCAGCAGCTTAGAGCCTAGCGGGAACTGGGTCGAGCAGTATTTC. This gives the protein CASSLEPSGNWVEQYF.

Worth noting for this clonotype: One junction end disagrees with the germline gene, perhaps due to a read error. This sequence joins TRBV4-3 and TRBJ2-4, with D maybe TRBD2 (5 bases). The germline V gene encodes CDR1 LGHNA and CDR2 YSLEER. This CDR3 contains 16 residues. CDR3 sequence: CSISQDGSLAKNIQHF. As DNA, the CDR3 is TGCTCCATCAGCCAAGATGGCAGCCTAGCCAAAAACATTCAGCACTTC.

As for this clonotype: The junction does not match germline at one end; this may be a read error. The chain recombines TRBV6-2 or TRBV6-3 with TRBJ2-7; no firm D call. The germline V gene has CDR1 MNHEY and CDR2 SVGEGT. CDR3 size: 13 residues. The CDR3 loop reads CASSYDVPYDQYF. The CDR3 DNA reads as TGTGCCAGCAGTTATGATGTACCCTACGATCAGTACTTC.

As concerns this clonotype: This CDR3 is missing its conserved last phenylalanine or tryptophan, likely due to a read error. The V and J genes are TRBV29-1 and TRBJ2-1; TRBD2 matches at 7 bases. Germline CDR1 and CDR2: SQVTM and ANQGSEA. The CDR3 spans 13 residues. For the CDR3, the DNA is TGCAGGGTTCGGGACTATGCAAAGAATGAGCAGTTCGTC. Amino acids: CRVRDYAKNEQFV.

Remarks on this clonotype: The junction shows a germline mismatch at one end, possibly a read error. This chain uses TRBV4-1 with TRBJ1-5; D unresolved. The germline gives CDR1 MGHRA, CDR2 YSYEKL. The CDR3 is 17 amino acids. DNA for the CDR3: TGCGCCAGCATCCAAGATTTAAGGCTATCGGCGAATCAGCCCCAGCATTTT. This sequence encodes CASIQDLRLSANQPQHF.

With respect to this clonotype: The CDR3 does not close with the conserved phenylalanine or tryptophan, likely indicating a read error. V usage is TRBV5-1 and J usage is TRBJ1-2; 7 positions match TRBD1. The CDR3 sequence is 19 residues long. V gave up 4 bases and J gave up 4 bases; unmatched junction bases: 22. CDR1 is SGHRS, CDR2 YFSETQ, per germline. The CDR3 loop reads CASSSPSTGTGEGIYGYTI. The CDR3, as DNA: TGCGCCAGCAGCAGCCCCTCGACAGGGACGGGGGAAGGGATCTATGGCTACACCATC.

This clonotype was detected once. This CDR3 is missing its conserved last phenylalanine or tryptophan, likely due to a read error. The rearrangement uses TRBV6-5 and TRBJ2-5, with 8 nucleotides matching TRBD1. The DNA end is a closer match to TRBJ2-1, so the J assignment may be wrong. This CDR3 is 12 amino acids long. Germline loops: CDR1 MNHEY, CDR2 SVGAGI. CDR3 coding DNA: TGTACCAGCAGCTCACAGGGGGAGACCCAGTTCTAC. Protein sequence: CTSSSQGETQFY.

In regard to this clonotype: One junction end disagrees with the germline gene, perhaps due to a read error. The rearrangement uses TRBV29-1 and TRBJ2-1; 14 nucleotides agree with TRBD2. Germline CDR1 is SQVTM and CDR2 is ANQGSEA. The CDR3 is made up of 15 amino acids. CDR3 in DNA: TGCAGCGTTGGACTAGCGGGAGGGTTTTACAGTGAGGAGTTCTTC. As protein: CSVGLAGGFYSEEFF.

As for this clonotype: Just one base apart from a much larger clone, this may be a read error. The V call is TRBV7-9, the J call TRBJ1-1; TRBD1 might be the D (6 bases). CDR1 and CDR2 from the germline V gene are SEHNR and FQNEAQ (reference sequence). This CDR3 spans 14 amino acids. The CDR3 sequence: CASSLDRLNTEALF. As DNA, the CDR3 is TGTGCCAGCAGCTTGGACAGACTGAACACTGAAGCTTTGTTT.

This clonotype was found once. The chain is built from TRBV19 and TRBJ2-1; 10 bases align to TRBD2. The CDR3 loop spans 18 amino acids. Germline lookup yields CDR1 LNHDA and CDR2 SQIVND (reference sequence). V lost 2 bases, J lost 6 bases, and 13 bases stayed unmatched. CDR3 sequence (DNA): TGTGCCAGTAGTATAATGGGGCGGACTAGCGGCAACAGCAATGAGCAGTTCTTC. This translates into CASSIMGRTSGNSNEQFF.

A remark on this clonotype: At one of its ends the junction is not consistent with the germline gene, which may arise from a read error. The chain is built from TRBV11-2 and TRBJ1-5; D might be TRBD1 (6 bases). Germline loops: CDR1 SGHAT, CDR2 FQNNGV. The CDR3 is 17 residues long. The DNA of the CDR3 is TGTGCCAGCAACTTAGTAAGGGTAACAGGGACCAATCAGCCCCAGCATTTT. The encoded protein is CASNLVRVTGTNQPQHF.

Points on this clonotype: This may come from a read error, since a much larger clone is one base off. This chain links TRBV28 with TRBJ1-5; D is perhaps TRBD1 (6 bases). The CDR3 sequence is 15 residues long. Germline lookup yields CDR1 MDHEN and CDR2 SYDVKM. V dropped 5 bases and J dropped 7 bases, with 18 bases sitting between them. CDR3 bases: TGTGCCAGCAGTGACCGGATAGGGGGTTCCCAGCCCCAGCATTTT. It translates to CASSDRIGGSQPQHF.

The gene calls are TRBV6-8 and TRBJ2-5; D remains ambiguous. CDR3 length equals 13 residues. V was pared by 7 bases and J by 3 bases, with 12 bases between. The germline V gene has CDR1 MNHGY and CDR2 SAAAGT. CDR3 nucleotide sequence: TGTGCCAGCATGGTAGTAACGGAAGAGACCCAGTACTTC. Translating gives CASMVVTEETQYF.

V and J are TRBV4-3 and TRBJ2-1, with 8 bases matching TRBD1. Germline values: CDR1 LGHNA, CDR2 YSLEER. The CDR3 is 15 residues long. V shed 2 bases and J 11 bases; nucleotides not matched to a gene: 11. DNA of the CDR3: TGCGCCAGCAGCCAATTTCAGGGGGCTAACGATAAGCAGTTCTTC. Protein product: CASSQFQGANDKQFF.

This chain links TRBV29-1 with TRBJ2-3; D is undetermined. The CDR3 contains 16 residues. The germline V gene encodes CDR1 SQVTM and CDR2 ANQGSEA. The CDR3 spells CRVTGVDGRSTDTQYF. CDR3 nucleotides: TGCAGGGTCACTGGTGTGGACGGACGTAGCACAGATACGCAGTATTTT.

This clonotype was seen more than once but under ten times. At one end the junction does not follow the germline gene, possibly because of a read error. The rearrangement uses TRBV4-2 and TRBJ2-3; D perhaps matches TRBD2 (6 bases). This CDR3 has 14 amino acids. The V gene's germline CDR1 is LGHNA and CDR2 YNFKEQ. In nucleotides, the CDR3 is TGTGCCAGCAGCCAGGGGGGTACATCAGACACGCAATATTTT. Amino acids: CASSQGGTSDTQYF.

This clonotype occurred once. Mismatch with germline at one junction end may stem from a read error. The chain uses TRBV6-5 and TRBJ2-7, with 8 nucleotides matching TRBD2. Germline CDR1 and CDR2: MNHEY and SVGAGI. The CDR3 covers 17 residues. As DNA, the CDR3 is TGTGCAAGCACTTACTCGGGAGGGGAAAGGAGGGGCTACGAGCAGTACTTC. Its protein product is CASTYSGGERRGYEQYF.

Worth noting for this clonotype: A read error may produce the germline difference seen at one junction end. The chain couples TRBV7-9 to TRBJ2-7; 10 nucleotides align to TRBD1. CDR3 length: 14 amino acids. The V gene's germline CDR1 is SEHNR and CDR2 FQNEAQ (reference sequence). The CDR3 loop is CASSPGTGAHEHYF. The CDR3 DNA reads TGTGCCAGCAGTCCGGGGACAGGGGCCCACGAGCACTACTTC.

As regards this clonotype: The junction differs from germline at one of its ends, possibly a read error. The chain recombines TRBV29-1 with TRBJ2-2, with D perhaps matching TRBD1 or TRBD2 (5 bases each). Looked up from germline, CDR1 is SQVTM and CDR2 is ANQGSEA. The CDR3 contains 11 residues. CDR3 sequence: CSVGEAGDLFF. DNA of the CDR3: TGCAGCGTAGGTGAGGCCGGGGACCTGTTTTTT.

This clonotype was seen ten or more times. This chain joins TRBV11-2 and TRBJ2-7; D is possibly TRBD1 or TRBD2 (5 bases each). The CDR3 length is 15 residues. V lost 6 bases and J 0 bases, leaving 15 bases between the germline ends. CDR1 SGHAT and CDR2 FQNNGV come from the germline V gene. The DNA for the CDR3 is TGTGCCAGCAGGAGGAACAGGAGGAGCTCCTACGAGCAGTACTTC. Amino acid sequence: CASRRNRRSSYEQYF.

As concerns this clonotype: A read error may account for a junction end that differs from germline. The chain has TRBV6-1 and TRBJ2-1; 13 bases fit TRBD2. Germline values: CDR1 MNHNS, CDR2 SASEGT. The CDR3 is 15 residues long. CDR3 amino acids: CASRGGLAGFYEQLF. In nucleotides, the CDR3 is TGTGCCAGCAGAGGGGGACTAGCGGGGTTTTATGAGCAGCTCTTC.

Details on this clonotype: The CDR3 does not end in the conserved phenylalanine or tryptophan, so this is likely a read error. The DNA is left out, because the CDR3 cannot be placed on it with certainty; the CDR3 is given as TCRdb lists it. The chain has TRBV11-1 and TRBJ2-1; no DNA check was done on the table's D call, TRBD2. Germline V lookup: CDR1 SGHAT, CDR2 FQDESV (reference sequence). The CDR3 length equals 14 residues, ends included. The CDR3 is CVSSLGGGVNEEFL.

The chain couples TRBV14 to TRBJ2-1; D possibly corresponds to TRBD1 (6 bases). This CDR3 comprises 16 residues. Trimming took off 10 bases at V and 7 bases at J, with 26 bases between the two ends. Germline CDR1 reads SGHDN; CDR2 reads FVKESK. The CDR3 reads CAISRRHGGRLNEQFF. The CDR3 DNA reads as TGTGCCATCAGTCGTCGGCATGGGGGCCGGTTAAATGAGCAGTTCTTC.

On this clonotype itself: The CDR3 ends on some other residue instead of the conserved phenylalanine or tryptophan, so this is likely a read error. The genes are TRBV11-2 and TRBJ2-7; D remains unclear. V lost 4 bases and J 6 bases, leaving 19 bases between the germline ends. There are 15 residues in the CDR3. The germline V gene has CDR1 SGHAT and CDR2 FQNNGV. The CDR3 DNA follows: TGTGCCAGCAGCTCCGGACGGCTATACGCACGCGAGCAGTACTCC. Its translation: CASSSGRLYAREQYS.

The CDR3 nucleotides read TGTGCCAGCAGCCAAGAGGGGCGGGAAGAGACCCAGTACTTC. This sequence encodes CASSQEGREETQYF. The rearrangement uses TRBV6-5 and TRBJ2-5, with D possibly being TRBD1 or TRBD2 (5 bases each). The CDR3 is made up of 14 amino acids. Germline V gene lookup returns CDR1 MNHEY and CDR2 SVGAGI. The germline V and J ends were trimmed by 6 bases and 3 bases, with 14 bases remaining between them.

This clonotype was recorded at least ten times. The genes are TRBV11-2 and TRBJ2-2; D is tentatively TRBD1 or TRBD2 (5 bases each). Trimming pared 5 bases from V and 7 bases from J, leaving 17 bases between. Per the germline V gene, CDR1 is SGHAT and CDR2 is FQNNGV. CDR3 length: 15 amino acids. CDR3 sequence: CASSPGMVGDGELFF. In nucleotides, the CDR3 is TGTGCCAGCAGCCCCGGGATGGTGGGGGACGGGGAGCTGTTTTTT.